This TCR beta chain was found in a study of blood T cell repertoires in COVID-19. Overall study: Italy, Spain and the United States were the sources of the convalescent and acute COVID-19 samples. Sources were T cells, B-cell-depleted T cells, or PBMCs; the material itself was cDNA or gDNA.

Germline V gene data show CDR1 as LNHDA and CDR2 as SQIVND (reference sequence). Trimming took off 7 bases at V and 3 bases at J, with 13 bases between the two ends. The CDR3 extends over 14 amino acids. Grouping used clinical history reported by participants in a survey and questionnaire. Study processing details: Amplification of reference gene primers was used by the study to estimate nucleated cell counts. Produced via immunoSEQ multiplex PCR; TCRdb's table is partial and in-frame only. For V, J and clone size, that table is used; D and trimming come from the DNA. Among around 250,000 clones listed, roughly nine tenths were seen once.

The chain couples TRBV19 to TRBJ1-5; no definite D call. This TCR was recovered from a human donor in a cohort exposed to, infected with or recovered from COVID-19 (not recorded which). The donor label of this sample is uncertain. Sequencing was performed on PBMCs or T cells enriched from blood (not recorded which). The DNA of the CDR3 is TGTGCCAGTAAGGTGAGACTATCCAATCAGCCCCAGCATTTT. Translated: CASKVRLSNQPQHF. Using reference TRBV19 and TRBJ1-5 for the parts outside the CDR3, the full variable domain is DGGITQSPKYLFRKEGQNVTLSCEQNLNHDAMYWYRQDPGQGLRLIYYSQIVNDFQKGDIAEGYSVSREKKESFPLTVTSAQKNPTAFYLCASKVRLSNQPQHFGDGTRLSIL.